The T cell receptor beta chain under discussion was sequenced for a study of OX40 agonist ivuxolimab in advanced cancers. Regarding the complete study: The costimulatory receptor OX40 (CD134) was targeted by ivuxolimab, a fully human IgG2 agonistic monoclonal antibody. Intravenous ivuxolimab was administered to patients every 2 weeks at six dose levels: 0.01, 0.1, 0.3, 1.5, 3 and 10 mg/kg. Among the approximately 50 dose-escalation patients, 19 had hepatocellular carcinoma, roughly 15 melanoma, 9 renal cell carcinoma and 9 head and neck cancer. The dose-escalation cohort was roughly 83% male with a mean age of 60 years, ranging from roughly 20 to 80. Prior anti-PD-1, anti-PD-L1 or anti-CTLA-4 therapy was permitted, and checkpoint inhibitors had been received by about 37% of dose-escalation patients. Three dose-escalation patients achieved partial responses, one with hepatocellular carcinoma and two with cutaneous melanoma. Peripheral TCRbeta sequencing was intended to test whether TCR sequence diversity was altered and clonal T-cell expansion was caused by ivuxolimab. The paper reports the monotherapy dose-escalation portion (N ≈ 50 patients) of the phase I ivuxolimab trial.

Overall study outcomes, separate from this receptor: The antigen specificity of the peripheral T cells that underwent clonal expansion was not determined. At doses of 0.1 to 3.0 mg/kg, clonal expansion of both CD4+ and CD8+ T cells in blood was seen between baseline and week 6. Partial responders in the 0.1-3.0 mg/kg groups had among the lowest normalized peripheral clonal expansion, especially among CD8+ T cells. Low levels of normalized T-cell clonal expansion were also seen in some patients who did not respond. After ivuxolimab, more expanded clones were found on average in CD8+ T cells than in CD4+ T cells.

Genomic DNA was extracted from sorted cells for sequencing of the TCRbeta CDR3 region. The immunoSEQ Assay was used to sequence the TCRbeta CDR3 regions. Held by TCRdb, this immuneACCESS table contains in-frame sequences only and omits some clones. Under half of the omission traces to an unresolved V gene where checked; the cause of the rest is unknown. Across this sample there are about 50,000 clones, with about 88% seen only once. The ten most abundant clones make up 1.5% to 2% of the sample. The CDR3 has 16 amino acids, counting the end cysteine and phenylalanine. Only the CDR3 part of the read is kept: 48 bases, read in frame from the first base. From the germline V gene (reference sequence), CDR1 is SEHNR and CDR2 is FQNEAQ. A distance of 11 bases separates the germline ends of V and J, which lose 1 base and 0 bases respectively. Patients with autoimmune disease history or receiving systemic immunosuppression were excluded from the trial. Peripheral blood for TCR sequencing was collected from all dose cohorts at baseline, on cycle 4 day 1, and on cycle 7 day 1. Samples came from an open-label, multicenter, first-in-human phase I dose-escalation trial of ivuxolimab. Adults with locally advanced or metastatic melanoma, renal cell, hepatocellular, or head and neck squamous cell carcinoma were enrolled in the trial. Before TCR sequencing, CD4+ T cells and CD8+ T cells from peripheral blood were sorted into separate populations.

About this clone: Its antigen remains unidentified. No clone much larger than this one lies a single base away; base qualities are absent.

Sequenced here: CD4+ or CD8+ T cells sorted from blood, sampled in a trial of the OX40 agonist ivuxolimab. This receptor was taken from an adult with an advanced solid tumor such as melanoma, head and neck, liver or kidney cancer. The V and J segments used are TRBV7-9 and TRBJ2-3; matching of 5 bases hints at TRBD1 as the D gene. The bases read TGTGCCAGCAGCTTAGGTGACAGAACTAGCACAGATACGCAGTATTTT. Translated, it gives CASSLGDRTSTDTQYF.